These T cell receptor beta chains were read from a single sample in a study of cytomegalovirus exposure and HLA in healthy donors. The method was immunoSEQ multiplex PCR; TCRdb's version includes in-frame clones alone and lacks a portion of them. This table has more than 35,000 clones, 68% appearing once. Material: PBMCs. All receptors derive from a man aged 40-50 years in good health and CMV-seronegative. Both conserved end residues are part of each CDR3. A D gene is named only where the DNA matches it firmly. Some rows have no size entry. The others give once, few or many, or a class for an expanded clone.

d_gene	v_gene	abundance	j_gene	CDR3nt	CDR3aa
TRBD1	TRBV4-1	-	TRBJ2-7	TGCGCCAGCAGCCAAGAGGTGTACGGGGACAGATCCTACGAGCAGTACTTC	CASSQEVYGDRSYEQYF
TRBD1	TRBV7-8	few	TRBJ1-1	TGTGCCAGCAGCCTAGCCGAGGACAGGAGGAACACTGAAGCTTTCTTT	CASSLAEDRRNTEAFF
TRBD2	TRBV5-6	-	TRBJ2-7	TGTGCCAGCAGCTCTGGACTAGCGGGGGAGTACTTC	CASSSGLAGEYF
-	TRBV2	-	TRBJ1-6	TGTGCCCAACAGGGTTCCTATAATTCACCCCTCCACTTT	CAQQGSYNSPLHF
TRBD1	TRBV25-1	-	TRBJ1-1	TGTGCCAGCAGTGACAGGGGGAGCACTGAAGCTTTCTTT	CASSDRGSTEAFF
TRBD2	TRBV29-1	few	TRBJ2-1	TGCAGCGTCACCGGACTAGCGGGGGTCTACAATGAGCAGTTCTTC	CSVTGLAGVYNEQFF
TRBD1	TRBV6-6	-	TRBJ2-5	TGTGCCAGCAGTTTTTCAGGGGGCCTCGAGACCCAGTACTTC	CASSFSGGLETQYF
-	TRBV6-5	-	TRBJ1-1	TGTGCCAGCAGCCGCGGACAGTTGAACACTGAAGCTTTCTTT	CASSRGQLNTEAFF
-	TRBV27	-	TRBJ2-2	TGTGCCAGCAAGGGGGGGAACGGGGAGCTGTTTTTT	CASKGGNGELFF
TRBD2	TRBV2	few	TRBJ2-6	TGTGCCAGCAGTGGAAGGACTAGCGGCACTGGGGCCAACGTCCTGACTTTC	CASSGRTSGTGANVLTF
TRBD1	TRBV10-3	-	TRBJ1-1	TGTGCCATCATGGGGACAGGGGATACCACTGAAGCTTTCTTT	CAIMGTGDTTEAFF
-	TRBV21-1	-	TRBJ1-2	TGTGCCAGCAGCTGTCAGGGTAGGGACTATGGCTACACCTTC	CASSCQGRDYGYTF
TRBD2	TRBV5-1	-	TRBJ2-3	TGCGCCAGCAGCCGGGCGGGGGGACGCACAGATACGCAGTATTTT	CASSRAGGRTDTQYF
TRBD1	TRBV6-1	-	TRBJ2-1	TGTGCCGGCCGGGACAGGGTACAGAATGAGCAGTTCTTC	CAGRDRVQNEQFF
TRBD1	TRBV5-4	-	TRBJ1-4	TGTGCCAGCAGCTTCGACAGGGGGCGGGAAAAACTGTTTTTT	CASSFDRGREKLFF
-	TRBV10-3	-	TRBJ1-1	TGTGCCATCAGTGAGGAGGACAGATCCACTGAAGCTTTCTTT	CAISEEDRSTEAFF
-	TRBV6-1	few	TRBJ1-1	TGTGCCAGCAGTGGGGGGGGACGGACTGAAGCTTTCTTT	CASSGGGRTEAFF
-	TRBV7-8	-	TRBJ1-2	TGTGCCAGCAGCTTACTCGGGGGGGATGGCTACACCTTC	CASSLLGGDGYTF
-	TRBV7-3	-	TRBJ1-1	TGTGCCAGCAGCTTAGACAGTGACACTGAAGCTTTCTTT	CASSLDSDTEAFF
TRBD2	TRBV4-1	-	TRBJ2-7	TGCGCCAGCAGCCCCCTGTATAGGGGAGGGTCAAGCGAGCAGTACTTC	CASSPLYRGGSSEQYF
TRBD1	TRBV30	-	TRBJ2-5	TGTGCCTGGAGTGTAGGGACAGGGACTTACTGGTACCAAGAGACCCAGTACTTC	CAWSVGTGTYWYQETQYF
TRBD2	TRBV2	-	TRBJ2-1	TGTGCCAGCGGGACTAGCGGGGGGTTCTCCTACAATGAGCAGTTCTTC	CASGTSGGFSYNEQFF
-	TRBV7-2	-	TRBJ2-1	TGTGCCAGCAGCTTTCCCTTCTACAATGAGCAGTTCTTC	CASSFPFYNEQFF
-	TRBV7-2	-	TRBJ2-7	TGTGCCAGCAGCTTAGTGGGGGCGGAGGCCTACGAGCAGTACTTC	CASSLVGAEAYEQYF
TRBD1	TRBV5-1	-	TRBJ2-7	TGCGCCAGCAGCTTGGCCGAGGGGGCGCAGATGATTTACGAGCAGTACTTC	CASSLAEGAQMIYEQYF
-	TRBV4-3	-	TRBJ2-2	TGCGCCAGCAGCCAAGATCTCCCGACCGGGGAGCTGTTTTTT	CASSQDLPTGELFF
-	TRBV29-1	-	TRBJ1-1	TGCAGCGTTGATAGTAGCATGAACACTGAAGCTTTCTTT	CSVDSSMNTEAFF
TRBD1	TRBV6-5	-	TRBJ1-1	TGTGCCAGCAGTCTCTCAGGGGGCTTGAACACTGAAGCTTTCTTT	CASSLSGGLNTEAFF
-	TRBV6-6	few	TRBJ2-6	TGTGCCAGCATACCCCCAGAGGATGGGGCCAACGTCCTGACTTTC	CASIPPEDGANVLTF
TRBD1	TRBV5-1	once	TRBJ2-1	TGCGCCAGCAGCCCGGGGACAGCCTACAATGAGCAGTTCTTC	CASSPGTAYNEQFF
-	TRBV25-1	-	TRBJ2-7	TGTGCCAGCACACAGGCCTACGAGCAGTACTTC	CASTQAYEQYF
-	TRBV4-1	-	TRBJ1-2	TGCGCCAGCAGCCAAGATCCGGGGGGACCTAACTATGGCTACACCTTC	CASSQDPGGPNYGYTF
TRBD1	TRBV6-5	few	TRBJ1-6	TGTGCCAGCAGTTACGGGGGACAGGGGATTTCACCCCTCCACTTT	CASSYGGQGISPLHF
TRBD1	TRBV6-5	-	TRBJ1-2	TGTGCCAGCAGCTGGACAGGGGGCAAGGGCTACACCTTC	CASSWTGGKGYTF
-	TRBV10-3	few	TRBJ2-7	TGTGCCATCAGCCGCCGGGACTCCGAATACGAGCAGTACTTC	CAISRRDSEYEQYF
TRBD2	TRBV6-6	-	TRBJ2-1	TGTGCCAGCAGTCTTCCCAGAGCGGGGTTAAGGCATGAGCAGTTCTTC	CASSLPRAGLRHEQFF